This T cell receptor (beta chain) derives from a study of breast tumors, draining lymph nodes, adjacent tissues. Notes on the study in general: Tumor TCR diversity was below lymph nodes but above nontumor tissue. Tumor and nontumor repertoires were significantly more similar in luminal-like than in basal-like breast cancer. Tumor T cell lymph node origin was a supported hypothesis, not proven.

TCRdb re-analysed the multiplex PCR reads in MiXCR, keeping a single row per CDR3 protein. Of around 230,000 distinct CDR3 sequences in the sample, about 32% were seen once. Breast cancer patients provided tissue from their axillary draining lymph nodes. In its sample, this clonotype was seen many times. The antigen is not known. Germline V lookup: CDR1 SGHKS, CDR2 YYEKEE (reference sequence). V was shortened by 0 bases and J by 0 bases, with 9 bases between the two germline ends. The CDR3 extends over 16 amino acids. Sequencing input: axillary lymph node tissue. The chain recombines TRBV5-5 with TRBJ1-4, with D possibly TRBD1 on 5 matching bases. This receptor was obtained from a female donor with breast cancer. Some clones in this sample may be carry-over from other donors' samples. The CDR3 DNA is TGTGCCAGCAGCTTGGTGAGGGGAACAACTAATGAAAAACTGTTTTTT. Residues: CASSLVRGTTNEKLFF.